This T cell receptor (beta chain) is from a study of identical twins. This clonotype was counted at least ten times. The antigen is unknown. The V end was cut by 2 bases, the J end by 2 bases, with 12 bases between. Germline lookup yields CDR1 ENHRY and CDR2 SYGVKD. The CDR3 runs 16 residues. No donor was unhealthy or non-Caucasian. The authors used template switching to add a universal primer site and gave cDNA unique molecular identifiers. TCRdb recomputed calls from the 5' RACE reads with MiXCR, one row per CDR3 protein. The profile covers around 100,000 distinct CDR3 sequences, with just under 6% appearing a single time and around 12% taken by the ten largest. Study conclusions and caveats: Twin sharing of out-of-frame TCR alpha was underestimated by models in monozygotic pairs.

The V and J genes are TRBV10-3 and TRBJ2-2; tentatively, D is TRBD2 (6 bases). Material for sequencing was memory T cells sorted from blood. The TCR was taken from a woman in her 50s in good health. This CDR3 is CAISEKWEVNTGELFF. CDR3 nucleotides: TGTGCCATCAGTGAGAAGTGGGAGGTCAACACCGGGGAGCTGTTTTTT.